One and the same sample provided the 11 T cell receptor beta chains below, sequenced in a study of human T cells and chemical hapten exposure. From the 5' RACE reads, TCRdb called clonotypes with MiXCR, one entry per CDR3 protein. The table records 110,000 or so distinct CDR3 sequences, roughly 19% of them present only once. Blood, whole and unfractionated, served as the source for total RNA extraction. These receptor sequences come from a human donor in good health.

This chain joins TRBV6-5 and TRBJ1-4; D uncertain. The V gene's germline CDR1 is MNHEY and CDR2 SVGAGI. This CDR3 is built from 13 residues. V lost 2 bases and J 5 bases, leaving 6 bases between the germline ends. CDR3 residues: CASSYGRNEKLFF. The CDR3 bases are TGTGCCAGCAGTTACGGACGGAATGAAAAACTGTTTTTT.

This clonotype was counted only a few times. The chain carries TRBV6-1 and TRBJ2-3; maybe TRBD2 (6 bases). The CDR3 extends over 14 amino acids. CDR1 MNHNS and CDR2 SASEGT come from the germline V gene. Trimming removed 6 bases from V and 4 bases from J, with 14 bases in between. The CDR3 coding sequence is TGTGCCAGCAGCGCCCTGACTAGAGCAGATACGCAGTATTTT. This codes for CASSALTRADTQYF.

This chain connects TRBV2 to TRBJ1-5; unclear D gene. Trimming pared 7 bases from V and 0 bases from J, leaving 10 bases between. Germline V gene data show CDR1 as SNHLY and CDR2 as FYNNEI. This CDR3 has 14 amino acids. CDR3 region: CASNFGTSNQPQHF. CDR3 nucleotide sequence: TGTGCCAGCAACTTCGGAACTAGCAATCAGCCCCAGCATTTT.

V gene TRBV28 combines with J gene TRBJ1-5; D remains unclear. Germline CDR1 is MDHEN and CDR2 is SYDVKM. This CDR3 has 13 amino acids. V was clipped by 0 bases and J by 6 bases, with 6 bases between them. The CDR3 is CASSLWGRQPQHF. The CDR3, as DNA: TGTGCCAGCAGTTTATGGGGCCGTCAGCCCCAGCATTTT.

V is TRBV5-5 and J is TRBJ2-1; D call uncertain. The V and J ends lost 0 bases and 0 bases respectively, with 13 bases between them. Germline CDR1 reads SGHKS; CDR2 reads YYEKEE (reference sequence). CDR3 length: 17 amino acids. In DNA form, the CDR3 reads TGTGCCAGCAGCTTGGAGGTTGGCGGAAGCTCCTACAATGAGCAGTTCTTC. Translating it yields CASSLEVGGSSYNEQFF.

This rearrangement joins TRBV2 to TRBJ1-2, with 12 bases that match TRBD1. CDR3 length: 12 residues. J was trimmed by 8 bases and V by 6 bases; bases with no gene match: 1. Germline V CDR1 and CDR2: SNHLY, FYNNEI. The CDR3 reads CASRGTGGGYTF. The CDR3 region has the DNA TGTGCCAGCAGGGGGACAGGGGGCGGCTACACCTTC.

This clonotype was counted between two and nine times. The V call is TRBV4-1, the J call TRBJ2-1; D not resolved. The CDR3 is made up of 14 amino acids. Per germline, CDR1 MGHRA and CDR2 YSYEKL. Trimming cost V 0 bases and J 6 bases, with 9 bases left between them. The DNA of the CDR3 is TGCGCCAGCAGCCAAGATCTATGGGGCAATGAGCAGTTCTTC. It yields the protein CASSQDLWGNEQFF.

The chain recombines TRBV29-1 with TRBJ1-5, with 9 nucleotides matching TRBD1. Looked up from germline, CDR1 is SQVTM and CDR2 is ANQGSEA. This CDR3 comprises 12 residues. Germline trimming cut 6 bases from V and 6 bases from J; bases unmatched to any gene: 3. CDR3 loop: CSVGQGGQPQHF. In DNA form, the CDR3 reads TGCAGCGTGGGACAGGGAGGTCAGCCCCAGCATTTT.

This clonotype was seen a few times. The rearrangement uses TRBV11-2 and TRBJ2-7, with TRBD1 matching 10 bases. The CDR3 covers 20 residues. CDR1 and CDR2 from the germline V gene are SGHAT and FQNNGV. After removal of 2 bases from V and 2 bases from J, the junction contained 18 bases not matched to a gene. The CDR3: CASSLIARDRGQRKPYEQYF. DNA for the CDR3: TGTGCCAGCAGCTTAATCGCTAGGGACAGGGGTCAGAGGAAGCCCTACGAGCAGTACTTC.

This clonotype was counted only a few times. V and J are TRBV6-4 and TRBJ2-1; D gene unclear. Deletions cut 4 bases from V and 6 bases from J, with 16 bases between. CDR3 length equals 15 residues. From germline, CDR1 is MRHNA and CDR2 SNTAGT. CDR3 protein: CASSVSMTFRNEQFF. Here the CDR3 DNA reads TGTGCCAGCAGTGTTTCGATGACCTTCCGCAATGAGCAGTTCTTC.

CDR3 in DNA: TGTGCCAGCAGTTTATCGAAAGGACACTTGAGCACAGATACGCAGTATTTT. Protein product: CASSLSKGHLSTDTQYF. The rearrangement links TRBV27 to TRBJ2-3, with a weak D call TRBD1 (5 bases). V was cut by 0 bases and J by 0 bases, with 13 bases left in between. CDR3 length: 17 residues. The germline gives CDR1 MNHEY, CDR2 SMNVEV (reference sequence).